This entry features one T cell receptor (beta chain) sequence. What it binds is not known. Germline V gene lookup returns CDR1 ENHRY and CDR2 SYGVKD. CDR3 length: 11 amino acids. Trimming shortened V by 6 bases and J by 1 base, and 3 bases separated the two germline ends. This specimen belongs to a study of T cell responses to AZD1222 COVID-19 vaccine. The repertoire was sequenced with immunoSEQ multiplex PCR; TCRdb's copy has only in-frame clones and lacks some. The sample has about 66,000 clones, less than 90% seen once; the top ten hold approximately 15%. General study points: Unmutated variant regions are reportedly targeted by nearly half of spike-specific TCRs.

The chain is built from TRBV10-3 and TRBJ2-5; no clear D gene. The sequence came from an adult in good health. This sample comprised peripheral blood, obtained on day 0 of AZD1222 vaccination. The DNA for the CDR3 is TGTGCCATCAGGGGCCAAGAGACCCAGTACTTC. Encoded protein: CAIRGQETQYF.